The rows below give T cell receptor beta chains drawn from one sample of a study of T-cell reconstitution after alpha-beta-depleted transplantation in children. Using its own MiXCR run on the PCR reads, TCRdb lists one record per CDR3 protein. Here the sample spans roughly 70,000 distinct CDR3 sequences, over 4.5% being singletons. The specimen was PBMCs, mostly from graft donor cells, collected 180 days after TCRalphabeta/CD19-depleted stem cell transplant. These receptors all come from a boy younger than two who had a stem cell transplant for acute myeloid leukemia, so the T cells may come from the graft donor. Each CDR3 is given with its conserved first and last residue. The order of the fields is clone size, V gene, D gene, J gene, CDR3 length, CDR3 DNA, CDR3 protein. A D gene is named only where the DNA matches it firmly. Clone size is not always given. Where it is, it says once, few, many or a class for expanded clones.

clone size: many; V gene: TRBV10-3; D gene: -; J gene: TRBJ1-2; CDR3 length: 13; CDR3 DNA: TGTGCCATCAGTGCACAGGGTCCCTATGGCTACACCTTC; CDR3 protein: CAISAQGPYGYTF
clone size: many; V gene: TRBV20-1; D gene: -; J gene: TRBJ1-4; CDR3 length: 15; CDR3 DNA: TGCAGTGCTGTTCTCTGGGGTTCAACTGGAGAAAAACTGTTTTTT; CDR3 protein: CSAVLWGSTGEKLFF
clone size: many; V gene: TRBV7-9; D gene: -; J gene: TRBJ2-3; CDR3 length: 17; CDR3 DNA: TGTGCCAGCAGCTTAGCGGCGGCATGGGACGGTACAGATACGCAGTATTTT; CDR3 protein: CASSLAAAWDGTDTQYF
clone size: many; V gene: TRBV19; D gene: -; J gene: TRBJ1-1; CDR3 length: 13; CDR3 DNA: TGTGCCAGTCGCGGAGACGTGGGGATTGAAGCTTTCTTT; CDR3 protein: CASRGDVGIEAFF
clone size: many; V gene: TRBV5-4; D gene: -; J gene: TRBJ1-4; CDR3 length: 15; CDR3 DNA: TGTGCCAGCAGCTTGAGCCTCGGGGCTAATGAAAAACTGTTTTTT; CDR3 protein: CASSLSLGANEKLFF
clone size: many; V gene: TRBV5-1; D gene: -; J gene: TRBJ2-1; CDR3 length: 13; CDR3 DNA: TGCGCCAGCAGCTCCCTGGGGGACAATGAGCAGTTCTTC; CDR3 protein: CASSSLGDNEQFF
clone size: many; V gene: TRBV3-1; D gene: -; J gene: TRBJ2-5; CDR3 length: 17; CDR3 DNA: TGTGCCAGCAGCCAAGATCGGGTGAGAGGGATTACGAAGACCCAGTACTTC; CDR3 protein: CASSQDRVRGITKTQYF
clone size: many; V gene: TRBV12-3/TRBV12-4; D gene: TRBD1; J gene: TRBJ2-5; CDR3 length: 14; CDR3 DNA: TGTGCCAGCAGTTTCAGGGGGCTGAGAGAGACCCAGTACTTC; CDR3 protein: CASSFRGLRETQYF
clone size: many; V gene: TRBV4-3; D gene: -; J gene: TRBJ2-3; CDR3 length: 13; CDR3 DNA: TGCGCCAGCAGCCACTCTCCCCGGGATACGCAGTATTTT; CDR3 protein: CASSHSPRDTQYF
clone size: many; V gene: TRBV12-3/TRBV12-4; D gene: -; J gene: TRBJ1-4; CDR3 length: 12; CDR3 DNA: TGTGCCAGCACTTCATCCAATGAAAAACTGTTTTTT; CDR3 protein: CASTSSNEKLFF
clone size: many; V gene: TRBV18; D gene: -; J gene: TRBJ1-2; CDR3 length: 14; CDR3 DNA: TGTGCCAGCTCACCAGGCCGGCTGAACTATGGCTACACCTTC; CDR3 protein: CASSPGRLNYGYTF
clone size: many; V gene: TRBV5-1; D gene: -; J gene: TRBJ2-5; CDR3 length: 15; CDR3 DNA: TGCGCCAGCAGCTTGTCCGCCGGACCCCAAGAGACCCAGTACTTC; CDR3 protein: CASSLSAGPQETQYF
clone size: many; V gene: TRBV29-1; D gene: -; J gene: TRBJ2-5; CDR3 length: 17; CDR3 DNA: TGCAGCGTTGAAGTTTGGGAGTGGAGGACGGGCCAAGAGACCCAGTACTTC; CDR3 protein: CSVEVWEWRTGQETQYF
clone size: medium-sized; V gene: TRBV5-8; D gene: -; J gene: TRBJ1-2; CDR3 length: 15; CDR3 DNA: TGTGCCAGCAGCTTGGCGGGGGGAGGGCCTTATGGCTACACCTTC; CDR3 protein: CASSLAGGGPYGYTF
clone size: many; V gene: TRBV7-8; D gene: -; J gene: TRBJ2-1; CDR3 length: 12; CDR3 DNA: TGTGCCAGCAGCTTAGGGCTCCAGGGGCAGTTCTTC; CDR3 protein: CASSLGLQGQFF
clone size: many; V gene: TRBV18; D gene: -; J gene: TRBJ2-2; CDR3 length: 13; CDR3 DNA: TGTGCCAGCTCACCGTGGGAATCCGGGGAGCTGTTTTTT; CDR3 protein: CASSPWESGELFF
clone size: many; V gene: TRBV24-1; D gene: TRBD1; J gene: TRBJ2-1; CDR3 length: 17; CDR3 DNA: TGTGCCACCAGTGATTCACCAAAGACAGGGAACCTCAATGAGCAGTTCTTC; CDR3 protein: CATSDSPKTGNLNEQFF
clone size: many; V gene: TRBV4-3; D gene: TRBD1; J gene: TRBJ1-6; CDR3 length: 17; CDR3 DNA: TGCGCCAGCAGCCAAGTATTTTGGGACAGGGAGGCTTCACCCCTCCACTTT; CDR3 protein: CASSQVFWDREASPLHF
clone size: many; V gene: TRBV4-3; D gene: TRBD1; J gene: TRBJ2-1; CDR3 length: 15; CDR3 DNA: TGCGCCAGCAGCCAAGAGCCGGACAGGGGCAATGAGCAGTTCTTC; CDR3 protein: CASSQEPDRGNEQFF
clone size: many; V gene: TRBV20-1; D gene: TRBD2; J gene: TRBJ2-3; CDR3 length: 14; CDR3 DNA: TGCAGTGCCACTTTAGCGGGGGCTGGAGATACGCAGTATTTT; CDR3 protein: CSATLAGAGDTQYF
clone size: -; V gene: TRBV2; D gene: -; J gene: TRBJ2-7; CDR3 length: 15; CDR3 DNA: TGTGCCAGCAGCGCGGTTCTCCTCGCGTCCTACGAGCAGTACTTC; CDR3 protein: CASSAVLLASYEQYF
clone size: many; V gene: TRBV20-1; D gene: TRBD1; J gene: TRBJ2-4; CDR3 length: 14; CDR3 DNA: TGCAGTGCCCAGTTCCAGGGGGCGCTTAACATTCAGTACTTC; CDR3 protein: CSAQFQGALNIQYF
clone size: many; V gene: TRBV7-2; D gene: TRBD1; J gene: TRBJ1-4; CDR3 length: 18; CDR3 DNA: TGTGCCAGCAGAGGAGGGACAGGGGGCGGATGGCGGAAGGAAAAACTGTTTTTT; CDR3 protein: CASRGGTGGGWRKEKLFF
clone size: many; V gene: TRBV15; D gene: -; J gene: TRBJ1-1; CDR3 length: 11; CDR3 DNA: TGTGCCACCCTCGGGGACACTGAAGCTTTCTTT; CDR3 protein: CATLGDTEAFF
clone size: many; V gene: TRBV6-1; D gene: TRBD1; J gene: TRBJ2-1; CDR3 length: 19; CDR3 DNA: TGTGCCAGCAGTGAAAGGGGGCGGGCAGTGCGGAGCTCCTACAATGAGCAGTTCTTC; CDR3 protein: CASSERGRAVRSSYNEQFF
clone size: many; V gene: TRBV12-3/TRBV12-4; D gene: TRBD2; J gene: TRBJ2-1; CDR3 length: 15; CDR3 DNA: TGTGCCAGCAGTTCCCTGAGCGGGATGTACAATGAGCAGTTCTTC; CDR3 protein: CASSSLSGMYNEQFF
clone size: many; V gene: TRBV7-3; D gene: -; J gene: TRBJ2-3; CDR3 length: 13; CDR3 DNA: TGTGCCAGCAGCCGAACGCATGCAGATACGCAGTATTTT; CDR3 protein: CASSRTHADTQYF
clone size: many; V gene: TRBV7-6; D gene: -; J gene: TRBJ2-2; CDR3 length: 17; CDR3 DNA: TGTGCCAGCAGCTTCGCGCTCGGGCCCTGGAACACCGGGGAGCTGTTTTTT; CDR3 protein: CASSFALGPWNTGELFF
clone size: many; V gene: TRBV12-3/TRBV12-4; D gene: -; J gene: TRBJ1-1; CDR3 length: 10; CDR3 DNA: TGTGCCAGCAAGGTTACTGAAGCTTTCTTT; CDR3 protein: CASKVTEAFF
clone size: many; V gene: TRBV12-3/TRBV12-4; D gene: TRBD1; J gene: TRBJ1-1; CDR3 length: 12; CDR3 DNA: TGTGCCAGCAGTCATCGACAGGGTACAGCTTTCTTT; CDR3 protein: CASSHRQGTAFF
clone size: many; V gene: TRBV6-5; D gene: TRBD1; J gene: TRBJ1-5; CDR3 length: 15; CDR3 DNA: TGTGCCAGCGCCCAGGGGGAACGGCGCAATCAGCCCCAGCATTTT; CDR3 protein: CASAQGERRNQPQHF
clone size: many; V gene: TRBV6-5; D gene: -; J gene: TRBJ2-4; CDR3 length: 15; CDR3 DNA: TGTGCCAGCAGTTACGACAGGCTAGCCAAAAACATTCAGTACTTC; CDR3 protein: CASSYDRLAKNIQYF
clone size: many; V gene: TRBV6-5; D gene: -; J gene: TRBJ1-1; CDR3 length: 16; CDR3 DNA: TGTGCCAGCAGTTACCAAATACCGGGACGGAACACTGAAGCTTTCTTT; CDR3 protein: CASSYQIPGRNTEAFF
clone size: many; V gene: TRBV29-1; D gene: -; J gene: TRBJ2-1; CDR3 length: 15; CDR3 DNA: TGCAGCGTTGCCGGGACTCCGAGCTCCTACAATGAGCAGTTCTTC; CDR3 protein: CSVAGTPSSYNEQFF
clone size: many; V gene: TRBV6-1; D gene: -; J gene: TRBJ2-1; CDR3 length: 17; CDR3 DNA: TGTGCCAGCAGCCTTCCTGTGCAGTTTGGACTCTACAATGAGCAGTTCTTC; CDR3 protein: CASSLPVQFGLYNEQFF
clone size: many; V gene: TRBV7-2; D gene: -; J gene: TRBJ2-7; CDR3 length: 15; CDR3 DNA: TGTGCCAGCAGCTTAGCCGGAGCGGGTAGATTGGGGCAGTACTTC; CDR3 protein: CASSLAGAGRLGQYF
clone size: many; V gene: TRBV7-9; D gene: -; J gene: TRBJ2-1; CDR3 length: 13; CDR3 DNA: TGTGCCAGCAGCTTTTCTAGCGCCAATGAGCAGTTCTTC; CDR3 protein: CASSFSSANEQFF
clone size: many; V gene: TRBV11-2; D gene: TRBD1; J gene: TRBJ2-1; CDR3 length: 14; CDR3 DNA: TGTGCCAGCAGCTTAGGCCCACAGGGGAATGAGCAGTTCTTC; CDR3 protein: CASSLGPQGNEQFF
clone size: many; V gene: TRBV20-1; D gene: -; J gene: TRBJ1-1; CDR3 length: 12; CDR3 DNA: TGCAGTGCCCAGACAGAGAACACTGAAGCTTTCTTT; CDR3 protein: CSAQTENTEAFF
clone size: many; V gene: TRBV7-2; D gene: TRBD1; J gene: TRBJ1-5; CDR3 length: 16; CDR3 DNA: TGTGCCAGCAGCTTAGAGGGCAGGGGGTTCAATCAGCCCCAGCATTTT; CDR3 protein: CASSLEGRGFNQPQHF
clone size: few; V gene: TRBV19; D gene: -; J gene: TRBJ1-1; CDR3 length: 14; CDR3 DNA: TGTGCCAGTAGTATCCGCCAGGGGAACACTGAAGCTTTCTTT; CDR3 protein: CASSIRQGNTEAFF
clone size: many; V gene: TRBV20-1; D gene: -; J gene: TRBJ1-1; CDR3 length: 13; CDR3 DNA: TGCAGTGCTAGAGGAGGGGTAAGCACTGAAGCTTTCTTT; CDR3 protein: CSARGGVSTEAFF
clone size: many; V gene: TRBV15; D gene: -; J gene: TRBJ1-1; CDR3 length: 15; CDR3 DNA: TGTGCCACCAGCAGCGAGGAGGTCATGAACACTGAAGCTTTCTTT; CDR3 protein: CATSSEEVMNTEAFF
clone size: many; V gene: TRBV4-1; D gene: -; J gene: TRBJ2-2; CDR3 length: 17; CDR3 DNA: TGCGCCAGCAGCCCCGAGGGGCTAGCTTCCTCCATCGGGGAGCTGTTTTTT; CDR3 protein: CASSPEGLASSIGELFF
clone size: many; V gene: TRBV12-3/TRBV12-4; D gene: -; J gene: TRBJ2-5; CDR3 length: 15; CDR3 DNA: TGTGCCAGCAGTTCGACAGGTCGGGGGAAAGAGACCCAGTACTTC; CDR3 protein: CASSSTGRGKETQYF
clone size: many; V gene: TRBV27; D gene: -; J gene: TRBJ2-1; CDR3 length: 13; CDR3 DNA: TGTGCCAGCAGTTCACTATCCTACAATGAGCAGTTCTTC; CDR3 protein: CASSSLSYNEQFF
clone size: many; V gene: TRBV3-1; D gene: -; J gene: TRBJ2-2; CDR3 length: 15; CDR3 DNA: TGTGCCAGCAGTCGCGGGGACGTGTACCCCGGGGAGCTGTTTTTT; CDR3 protein: CASSRGDVYPGELFF
clone size: many; V gene: TRBV29-1; D gene: TRBD1; J gene: TRBJ2-1; CDR3 length: 15; CDR3 DNA: TGCAGCGTTGATCCGGACAGGTACTGGTACAATGAGCAGTTCTTC; CDR3 protein: CSVDPDRYWYNEQFF
clone size: many; V gene: TRBV12-3/TRBV12-4; D gene: -; J gene: TRBJ2-6; CDR3 length: 14; CDR3 DNA: TGTGCCAGCAGTTTATGGATCGACTCCAACGTCCTGACTTTC; CDR3 protein: CASSLWIDSNVLTF
clone size: many; V gene: TRBV7-9; D gene: TRBD1; J gene: TRBJ2-7; CDR3 length: 15; CDR3 DNA: TGTGCCAGCAGCCCCGGACAGGGGGAAGCCTACGAGCAGTACTTC; CDR3 protein: CASSPGQGEAYEQYF
clone size: many; V gene: TRBV5-5; D gene: TRBD1; J gene: TRBJ2-3; CDR3 length: 16; CDR3 DNA: TGTGCCAGCAGCCCCCCGGGACAGGTTGGCACAGATACGCAGTATTTT; CDR3 protein: CASSPPGQVGTDTQYF
clone size: many; V gene: TRBV29-1; D gene: -; J gene: TRBJ1-1; CDR3 length: 17; CDR3 DNA: TGCAGCGTTGAAGATGAGGGGAAGGAAAGTATGAACACTGAAGCTTTCTTT; CDR3 protein: CSVEDEGKESMNTEAFF
clone size: many; V gene: TRBV9; D gene: TRBD2; J gene: TRBJ2-3; CDR3 length: 15; CDR3 DNA: TGTGCCAGCAGCGCCCGCGGGACTAGCCTAGATACGCAGTATTTT; CDR3 protein: CASSARGTSLDTQYF
clone size: -; V gene: TRBV5-4; D gene: -; J gene: TRBJ2-3; CDR3 length: 14; CDR3 DNA: TGTGCCAGCAGCTTGGGGCTCGTCTATTCTGAGCAGTATTTT; CDR3 protein: CASSLGLVYSEQYF